In its sample, the clone carrying this TCR beta chain was seen once. In the original processing: Reference gene primer amplification gave nucleated cell count estimates. Data came from immunoSEQ multiplex PCR; TCRdb stores just in-frame clones and leaves some out. For V, J and clone size, that table is used; D and trimming come from the DNA. The sample shows 35,000 to 45,000 clones, about 85% of them seen only once. Germline V gives CDR1 SGHVS, CDR2 FQNEAQ. The CDR3 is 16 amino acids. With 5 bases clipped from V and 4 bases from J, the junction kept 7 bases outside the gene matches. The sample belongs to a study of blood T cell repertoires in COVID-19. Study information: Sites across the United States, Italy and Spain contributed samples from acute and convalescent COVID-19. Nucleic acid was either cDNA or gDNA, and it came from T cells, B-cell-depleted T cells, or PBMCs.

Sequenced material: peripheral blood. This TCR was recovered from a woman aged 80 or over with acute or convalescent COVID-19. This sequence joins TRBV7-8 and TRBJ2-7; 14 nucleotides line up with TRBD2. DNA for the CDR3: TGTGCCAGCAGCAAGGGGGGACTAGCGGGAGTGTACGAGCAGTACTTC. Its protein is CASSKGGLAGVYEQYF.